The 12 T cell receptor beta chains in this list originate from one sample, sequenced in a study of blood T cell dynamics during melanoma immunotherapy. Assay: immunoSEQ multiplex PCR; the TCRdb copy retains only in-frame clones and omits some. The table has roughly 12,000 clones, almost 85% seen once. Regarding time point: week 3, after first cycle of checkpoint inhibitor. Source: blood, taken from a patient treated with checkpoint blockade. The source of these receptors is a human donor with melanoma.

V and J are TRBV6-5 and TRBJ2-3; TRBD2 aligns across 10 bases. This CDR3 contains 15 residues. CDR1 MNHEY and CDR2 SVGAGI come from the germline V gene. V shed 2 bases and J 5 bases; nucleotides not matched to a gene: 4. Written as DNA, the CDR3 is TGTGCCAGCAGTTACGCTAGCGGGGGTTTAGATACGCAGTATTTT. This codes for CASSYASGGLDTQYF.

The V call is TRBV6-1, the J call TRBJ1-1; D is perhaps TRBD1 (5 bases). Trimming removed 5 bases at V and 3 bases at J, with 10 bases between. The CDR3 consists of 13 residues. Germline V gene lookup returns CDR1 MNHNS and CDR2 SASEGT. In nucleotides, the CDR3 is TGTGCCAGCAGTATGGGACTTTACACTGAAGCTTTCTTT. Translated, it gives CASSMGLYTEAFF.

A few counts support this clone. The chain uses TRBV6-5 and TRBJ2-1, with D tentatively TRBD1 or TRBD2 (5 bases each). The CDR3 runs to 12 residues. Trimming took 0 bases from V and 9 from J, leaving 6 bases between them. The germline V gene encodes CDR1 MNHEY and CDR2 SVGAGI. DNA of the CDR3: TGTGCCAGCAGTTACTCGGGGGTTGAGCAGTTCTTC. Amino acids: CASSYSGVEQFF.

The J gene is TRBJ2-3, the V gene TRBV7-2, with TRBD2 matching over 14 bases. Losses at the gene ends were 3 bases for V and 4 bases for J; bases not matched to a gene: 0. This CDR3 region has 15 residues. Germline V gene data show CDR1 as SGHTA and CDR2 as FQGNSA. The CDR3 sequence is CASSLTSGGADTQYF. In nucleotides, the CDR3 is TGTGCCAGCAGCTTGACTAGCGGGGGGGCAGATACGCAGTATTTT.

Here the CDR3 DNA reads TGTGCCAGCAGTGAATGGGGACTTAATGAAAAACTGTTTTTT. Residues: CASSEWGLNEKLFF. The chain uses TRBV2 and TRBJ1-4; a weak D match, TRBD1 (5 bases). The germline CDR1 and CDR2 sequences are SNHLY and FYNNEI. The V and J ends lost 2 bases and 4 bases respectively, with 8 bases between them. CDR3 length: 14 amino acids.

The rearrangement uses TRBV7-2 and TRBJ1-1, with D tentatively TRBD1 (5 bases). Looked up from germline, CDR1 is SGHTA and CDR2 is FQGNSA. The CDR3 totals 15 residues. Trimming removed 1 base at V and 4 bases at J, with 13 bases between. CDR3 protein: CASSLDFGAGTEAFF. The CDR3 bases are TGTGCCAGCAGCTTAGATTTCGGGGCGGGCACTGAAGCTTTCTTT. The whole variable domain, filled in from reference TRBV7-2 and TRBJ1-1, reads GAGVSQSPSNKVTEKGKDVELRCDPISGHTALYWYRQSLGQGLEFLIYFQGNSAPDKSGLPSDRFSAERTGGSVSTLTIQRTQQEDSAVYLCASSLDFGAGTEAFFGQGTRLTVV.

This sequence joins TRBV9 and TRBJ1-6; possible D gene TRBD1, 6 bases. The CDR3 is 13 amino acids. Per germline, CDR1 SGDLS and CDR2 YYNGEE. Between the trimmed V and J ends, which lost 4 bases and 5 bases, there was a span of 7 bases. CDR3 residues: CASSRDNNSPLHF. The CDR3 DNA reads TGTGCCAGCAGCCGGGACAATAATTCACCCCTCCACTTT. Drawing the rest from reference TRBV9 and TRBJ1-6, the complete variable domain is DSGVTQTPKHLITATGQRVTLRCSPRSGDLSVYWYQQSLDQGLQFLIQYYNGEERAKGNILERFSAQQFPDLHSELNLSSLELGDSALYFCASSRDNNSPLHFGNGTRLTVT.

The chain recombines TRBV6-6 with TRBJ2-5; TRBD1 aligns across 8 bases. The J segment lost 4 bases and the V segment lost 6 bases, leaving 7 bases of the junction unmatched. The CDR3 consists of 14 residues. CDR1 is MNHNY and CDR2 is SVGAGI in the germline V gene (reference sequence). The CDR3 region has the DNA TGTGCCAGCAGCTCTGACAGGGGCGGAGAGACCCAGTACTTC. This codes for CASSSDRGGETQYF.

J is TRBJ1-6 and V is TRBV7-2; D is uncertain. There are 15 residues in the CDR3. The V gene's germline CDR1 is SGHTA and CDR2 FQGNSA. V was cut by 1 base and J by 3 bases, with 7 bases left in between. This CDR3 reads CASSLGAGYNSPLHF. The CDR3, as DNA: TGTGCCAGCAGCTTAGGGGCAGGCTATAATTCACCCCTCCACTTT.

The rearrangement uses TRBV21-1 and TRBJ1-2; the table assigns TRBD1, which was not confirmed against the DNA. TRBV21-1 is a recognized pseudogene. The CDR3 consists of 15 residues. CDR3 in amino acids: CASSTPGTGFSGYTF. Here the CDR3 DNA reads TGTGCCAGCAGCACCCCCGGGACAGGGTTCTCTGGCTACACCTTC.

This clone was found a few times. Mismatch with germline at one junction end may stem from a read error. CDR3 nucleotide sequence: TGTGCCAGCAGGGAAGCCGGGCGAGCGGGGGAGGAAATCATTTCTAACAATGAGCAGTTCTTC. This sequence encodes CASREAGRAGEEIISNNEQFF. The chain employs TRBV2 and TRBJ2-1; 8 bases fit TRBD2. Germline V CDR1 and CDR2: SNHLY, FYNNEI. The CDR3 totals 21 residues.

V is TRBV25-1 and J is TRBJ2-7; D may be TRBD1 (5 bases). The CDR3 loop spans 13 amino acids. CDR1 is MGHDK and CDR2 is SYGVNS in the germline V gene. V lost 5 bases and J lost 5, with 13 bases in between. The CDR3: CASSYSGSDEQYF. In DNA form, the CDR3 reads TGTGCCAGCAGTTACTCAGGGTCCGACGAGCAGTACTTC.